The clone carrying this TCR beta chain was detected only a few times. The antigen is unknown. TCRdb keeps only in-frame clones here, not all; method: immunoSEQ multiplex PCR. The sample records 150,000 or so clones, approximately 93% being singletons. These data originate in a study of T cell responses to AZD1222 COVID-19 vaccine. Study observations and caveats: Spike-specific TCR breadth and depth went up after people got two AZD1222 doses. Females outnumbered males among donors, who were mostly white British; clonal diversity was possibly underestimated. Seropositivity was recorded at baseline in only a handful of AZD1222 recipients.

CDR1 is MNHNS, CDR2 SASEGT, per germline. This CDR3 is 15 amino acids long. Deletions cut 3 bases from V and 4 bases from J, with 10 bases between. Specimen: peripheral blood, collected on day 0 of MenACWY control vaccination. This TCR derives from an adult in good health. This chain links TRBV6-1 with TRBJ2-6; D may be TRBD1 (6 bases). The CDR3 spells CASSDRGSGANVLTF. The CDR3 DNA is TGTGCCAGCAGTGACAGGGGTAGCGGGGCCAACGTCCTGACTTTC.